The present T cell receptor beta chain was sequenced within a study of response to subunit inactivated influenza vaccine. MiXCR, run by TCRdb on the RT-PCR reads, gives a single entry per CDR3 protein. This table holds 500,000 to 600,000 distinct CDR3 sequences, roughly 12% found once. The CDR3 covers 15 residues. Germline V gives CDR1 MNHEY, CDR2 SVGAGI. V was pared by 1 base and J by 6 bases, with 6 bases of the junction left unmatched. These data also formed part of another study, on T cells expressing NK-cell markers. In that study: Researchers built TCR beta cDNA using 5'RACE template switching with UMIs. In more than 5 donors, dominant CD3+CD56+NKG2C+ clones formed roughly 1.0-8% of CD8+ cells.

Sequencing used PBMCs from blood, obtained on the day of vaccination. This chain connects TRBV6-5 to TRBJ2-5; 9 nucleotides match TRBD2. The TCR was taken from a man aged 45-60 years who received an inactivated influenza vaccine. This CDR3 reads CASSYLRGGLKTQYF. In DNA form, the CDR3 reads TGTGCCAGCAGTTACTTGCGGGGGGGCCTTAAGACCCAGTACTTC.